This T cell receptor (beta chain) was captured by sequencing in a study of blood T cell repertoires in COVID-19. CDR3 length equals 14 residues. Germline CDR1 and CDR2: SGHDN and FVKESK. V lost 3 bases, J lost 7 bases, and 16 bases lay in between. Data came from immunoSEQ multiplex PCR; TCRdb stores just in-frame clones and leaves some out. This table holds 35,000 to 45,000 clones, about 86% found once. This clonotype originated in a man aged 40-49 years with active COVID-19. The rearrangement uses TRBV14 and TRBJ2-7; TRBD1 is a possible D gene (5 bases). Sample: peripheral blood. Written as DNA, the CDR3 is TGTGCCAGCAGCCATGACCCAGGGCCTAAAGAGCAGTACTTC. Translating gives CASSHDPGPKEQYF.